The table lists the clone carrying this TCR beta chain with a few counts. The antigen is undetermined. This sample is part of a study of somatic mutations in cytotoxic T cells in rheumatoid arthritis. Study summary: Flow sorting of some V beta antibody-stained T cells reached nearly 100% purity, with V beta1+ cells also TCRB-sequenced.

V was pared by 1 base and J by 7 bases, with 4 bases between. The CDR3 consists of 11 residues. Germline loops: CDR1 SNHLY, CDR2 FYNNEI. Flow cytometry was used to check the purity of CD4+ and CD8+ cells, which had been isolated by positive magnetic bead selection. Study-level results: Rheumatoid arthritis patients, but not healthy controls, exhibited increasing CD8+ clonality with age. Measured CD8+ T-cell clonality, a value compared between rheumatoid arthritis patients and age-matched healthy controls, did not differ significantly.

Generated by immunoSEQ multiplex PCR, the TCRdb table keeps only in-frame clones and is missing some. This table holds roughly 6,400 clones, around three quarters found once. The receptor's source is an adult with rheumatoid arthritis. The sequenced sample was CD8+ T cells sorted from blood. The chain couples TRBV2 to TRBJ1-1; D is ambiguous. CDR3 amino acids: CASSEGLEAFF. CDR3 DNA: TGTGCCAGCAGTGAAGGGCTTGAAGCTTTCTTT.